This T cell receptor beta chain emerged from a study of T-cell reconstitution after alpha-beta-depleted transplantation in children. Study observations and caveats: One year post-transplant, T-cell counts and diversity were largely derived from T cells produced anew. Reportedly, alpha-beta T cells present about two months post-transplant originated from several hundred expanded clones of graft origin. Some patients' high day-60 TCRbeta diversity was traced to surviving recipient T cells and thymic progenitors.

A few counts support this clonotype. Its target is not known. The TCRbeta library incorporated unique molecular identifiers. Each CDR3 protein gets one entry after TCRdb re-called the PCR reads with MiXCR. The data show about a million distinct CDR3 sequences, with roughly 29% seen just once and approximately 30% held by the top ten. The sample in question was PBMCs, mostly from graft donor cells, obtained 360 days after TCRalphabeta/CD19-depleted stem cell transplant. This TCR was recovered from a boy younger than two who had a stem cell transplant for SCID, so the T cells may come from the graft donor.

Here the CDR3 DNA reads TGTGCCAGCAGCAAAATCTACAGGGAGTATAGCAATCAGCCCCAGCATTTT. Protein sequence: CASSKIYREYSNQPQHF. The V gene is TRBV21-1, the J gene TRBJ1-5; the DNA was not used to check the table's D call, TRBD1. TRBV21-1 is deemed a pseudogene. The CDR3 totals 17 residues.